These 20 T cell receptor beta chains were all obtained from the same sample, sequenced in a study of long-term antiretroviral therapy in people with HIV. Survey-level immunoSEQ v3.0 assays were run. Produced via immunoSEQ multiplex PCR; TCRdb's table is partial and in-frame only. Found here are tens of thousands of clones, 65% to 90% of them singletons; the top ten hold less than 20%. The specimen comprised unsorted PBMCs, sampled 1.2 years after starting antiretroviral therapy. The receptors originated from a man aged 45-65 years with HIV.

The chain joins TRBV28 to TRBJ1-5; D ambiguous. This CDR3 region has 12 residues. Per germline, CDR1 MDHEN and CDR2 SYDVKM. V gave up 4 bases and J gave up 9 bases, with 10 bases separating them. CDR3 sequence (DNA): TGTGCCAGCAGTTCCTCAGTTGGGCCCCAGCATTTT. This encodes CASSSSVGPQHF. Complete variable domain (other parts from reference TRBV28 and TRBJ1-5): DVKVTQSSRYLVKRTGEKVFLECVQDMDHENMFWYRQDPGLGLRLIYFSYDVKMKEKGDIPEGYSVSREKKERFSLILESASTNQTSMYLCASSSSVGPQHFGDGTRLSIL.

The chain uses TRBV29-1 and TRBJ2-5; the match to TRBD2 covers 11 bases. The V gene's germline CDR1 is SQVTM and CDR2 ANQGSEA. Trimming at V came to 4 bases and at J to 4 bases, leaving 11 bases not matched to a gene. The CDR3 covers 16 residues. As DNA, the CDR3 is TGCAGCGTTGGGTGGCCTAGCGGGGGGAGTGCAGAGACCCAGTACTTC. It translates to CSVGWPSGGSAETQYF. The full variable domain, completed using reference TRBV29-1 and TRBJ2-5, is SAVISQKPSRDICQRGTSLTIQCQVDSQVTMMFWYRQQPGQSLTLIATANQGSEATYESGFVIDKFPISRPNLTFSTLTVSNMSPEDSSIYLCSVGWPSGGSAETQYFGPGTRLLVL.

The chain employs TRBV6-5 and TRBJ1-3, with a tentative D call TRBD1 (5 bases). CDR3 size: 14 residues. From germline, CDR1 is MNHEY and CDR2 SVGAGI. Between the trimmed V and J ends, which lost 8 bases and 2 bases, there was a span of 13 bases. The CDR3 DNA follows: TGTGCCAGCGCAGGGAGGGCGGCTGGAAACACCATATATTTT. This codes for CASAGRAAGNTIYF.

The chain combines TRBV27 with TRBJ1-5; D is undetermined. CDR3 size: 15 residues. The germline V gene has CDR1 MNHEY and CDR2 SMNVEV (reference sequence). V lost 6 bases and J lost 2, with 14 bases in between. The CDR3 sequence is CASSPTRPGNQPQHF. CDR3 coding DNA: TGTGCCAGCAGCCCCACGCGTCCCGGCAATCAGCCCCAGCATTTT.

The CDR3 nucleotides read TGTGCCAGCAGCCCTCGGCGCCCCGATACGCAGTATTTT. Protein product: CASSPRRPDTQYF. V gene TRBV7-3 combines with J gene TRBJ2-3, with unresolved D. Trimming removed 5 bases from V and 6 bases from J, with 12 bases in between. Germline V gives CDR1 SGHTA, CDR2 FQGTGA. The length of the CDR3 is 13 residues.

This clone was recorded a few times. V and J are TRBV19 and TRBJ1-6, with 7 bases lining up with TRBD1. The germline V gene encodes CDR1 LNHDA and CDR2 SQIVND (reference sequence). Trimming removed 8 bases from V and 5 bases from J; junction bases left unmatched: 9. The CDR3 loop spans 15 amino acids. Here the CDR3 DNA reads TGTGCCAGTGAGGACAGGAATGGGCATAATTCACCCCTCCACTTT. Protein sequence: CASEDRNGHNSPLHF.

This chain joins TRBV6-1 and TRBJ1-4; D possibly corresponds to TRBD1 (5 bases). V shed 6 bases and J shed 0 bases, with 11 bases lying between them. The CDR3 is 15 residues long. The germline V gene has CDR1 MNHNS and CDR2 SASEGT. The CDR3 nucleotides read TGTGCCAGCAGGCTGACAGTTGCAACTAATGAAAAACTGTTTTTT. Translation: CASRLTVATNEKLFF.

This clone occurred a few times. V and J are TRBV19 and TRBJ1-2, with D perhaps matching TRBD1 (5 bases). This CDR3 spans 14 amino acids. Trimming took 3 bases from V and 4 from J, leaving 12 bases between them. Germline assignment: CDR1 LNHDA and CDR2 SQIVND (reference sequence). In nucleotides, the CDR3 is TGTGCCAGTAGTATCCCGGGGCAAGGCTATGGCTACACCTTC. Residues: CASSIPGQGYGYTF.

The chain is built from TRBV7-9 and TRBJ1-1, with unresolved D. V was cut by 6 bases and J by 1 base, with 6 bases left in between. CDR1 and CDR2 (germline): SEHNR, FQNEAQ (reference sequence). This CDR3 is built from 12 residues. For the CDR3, the DNA is TGTGCCAGCAGGTCCGGGAACACTGAAGCTTTCTTT. Translated, it gives CASRSGNTEAFF.

This sequence joins TRBV9 and TRBJ1-1; TRBD1 is a possible D gene (6 bases). Deletions cut 4 bases from V and 1 base from J, with 11 bases between. This CDR3 has 14 residues. Germline V gene sequence: CDR1 SGDLS, CDR2 YYNGEE. This CDR3 is CASSFRGENTEAFF. The CDR3 coding sequence is TGTGCCAGCAGCTTCAGGGGAGAGAACACTGAAGCTTTCTTT.

The chain combines TRBV29-1 with TRBJ2-7, with 8 bases aligning to TRBD1. The CDR3 contains 13 residues. Germline trimming cut 4 bases from V and 0 bases from J; bases unmatched to any gene: 2. CDR1 is SQVTM and CDR2 is ANQGSEA in the germline V gene. The CDR3 DNA reads as TGCAGCGTTGCGACAGGGGTCTCCTACGAGCAGTACTTC. Encoded protein: CSVATGVSYEQYF.

This clone was picked up a small number of times. V gene TRBV4-2 combines with J gene TRBJ1-5; TRBD1 aligns across 7 bases. V dropped 2 bases and J dropped 4; count of bases not matched to a gene: 5. This CDR3 is built from 15 residues. CDR1 and CDR2 from the germline V gene are LGHNA and YNFKEQ. This CDR3 is CASSQSGTANQPQHF. The CDR3 coding sequence is TGTGCCAGCAGCCAAAGCGGGACAGCTAATCAGCCCCAGCATTTT.

This chain joins TRBV7-9 and TRBJ1-6; tentative D call: TRBD1 (6 bases). CDR3 length: 15 residues. The V gene lost 5 bases and the J gene lost 7 bases, with 15 bases spanning the gap. Germline CDR1 and CDR2: SEHNR and FQNEAQ (reference sequence). The DNA for the CDR3 is TGTGCCAGCAGCGCCCCGGACAGTAGAAATTCACCCCTCCACTTT. It codes for CASSAPDSRNSPLHF.

This chain joins TRBV5-4 and TRBJ1-3; D possibly corresponds to TRBD1 (5 bases). This CDR3 is 17 amino acids long. CDR1 SGHNT and CDR2 YYREEE come from the germline V gene (reference sequence). Trimming stripped 4 bases from V and 3 bases from J, with 20 bases between. For the CDR3, the DNA is TGTGCCAGCAGCGGGTCCGGGGACCGTTCTATTGGAAACACCATATATTTT. Protein product: CASSGSGDRSIGNTIYF. The full variable domain, with the rest looked up from reference TRBV5-4 and TRBJ1-3, is ETGVTQSPTHLIKTRGQQVTLRCSSQSGHNTVSWYQQALGQGPQFIFQYYREEENGRGNFPPRFSGLQFPNYSSELNVNALELDDSALYLCASSGSGDRSIGNTIYFGEGSWLTVV.

The chain couples TRBV7-2 to TRBJ2-1; D unclear. Germline V CDR1 and CDR2: SGHTA, FQGNSA. V was shortened by 1 base and J by 7 bases, with 14 bases between the two germline ends. CDR3 length: 15 amino acids. DNA for the CDR3: TGTGCCAGCAGCTTAGGGGCAGCAGCGCGGAATGAGCAGTTCTTC. It translates to CASSLGAAARNEQFF.

The chain has TRBV23-1 and TRBJ1-5; 8 bases line up with TRBD1. TRBV23-1 is known as an ORF, though its function is uncertain. Trimming removed 0 bases from V and 6 bases from J; junction bases left unmatched: 10. CDR3 length: 17 residues. The CDR3 nucleotides are TGCGCCAGCAGTCAATCTCATACGACAGGGGTTTTTCAGCCCCAGCATTTT. Its translation: CASSQSHTTGVFQPQHF.

The chain links TRBV6-5 to TRBJ2-1; D perhaps matches TRBD2 (6 bases). Between the trimmed V and J ends, which lost 2 bases and 7 bases, there was a span of 6 bases. Germline V lookup: CDR1 MNHEY, CDR2 SVGAGI. The CDR3 has 12 residues. CDR3 residues: CASSYRGNEQFF. CDR3 sequence (DNA): TGTGCCAGCAGTTACCGGGGGAATGAGCAGTTCTTC.

The chain uses TRBV7-2 and TRBJ1-2; D ambiguous. Trimming took off 1 base at V and 4 bases at J, with 7 bases between the two ends. The CDR3 is 13 amino acids. Germline V gene data show CDR1 as SGHTA and CDR2 as FQGNSA. CDR3 region: CASSLEPFYGYTF. The CDR3 DNA sequence: TGTGCCAGCAGCTTAGAACCCTTCTATGGCTACACCTTC.

The V gene is TRBV6-5, the J gene TRBJ1-5, with D possibly TRBD1 on 5 matching bases. The CDR3 contains 16 residues. From germline, CDR1 is MNHEY and CDR2 SVGAGI. The V and J ends lost 4 bases and 1 base respectively, with 14 bases between them. For the CDR3, the DNA is TGTGCCAGCAGTTCTATCCCAGGGTGGAGCAATCAGCCCCAGCATTTT. Translation: CASSSIPGWSNQPQHF.

The V and J genes are TRBV5-6 and TRBJ2-1; D tentatively fits TRBD1 or TRBD2 (5 bases each). Germline V gene lookup returns CDR1 SGHDT and CDR2 YYEEEE. The ends were cut back, 1 base at V and 0 bases at J, with 11 bases in the middle. The CDR3 is 16 residues long. CDR3 sequence (DNA): TGTGCCAGCAGCTTGCTATCAGGGAGCTCCTACAATGAGCAGTTCTTC. Translated, it gives CASSLLSGSSYNEQFF.